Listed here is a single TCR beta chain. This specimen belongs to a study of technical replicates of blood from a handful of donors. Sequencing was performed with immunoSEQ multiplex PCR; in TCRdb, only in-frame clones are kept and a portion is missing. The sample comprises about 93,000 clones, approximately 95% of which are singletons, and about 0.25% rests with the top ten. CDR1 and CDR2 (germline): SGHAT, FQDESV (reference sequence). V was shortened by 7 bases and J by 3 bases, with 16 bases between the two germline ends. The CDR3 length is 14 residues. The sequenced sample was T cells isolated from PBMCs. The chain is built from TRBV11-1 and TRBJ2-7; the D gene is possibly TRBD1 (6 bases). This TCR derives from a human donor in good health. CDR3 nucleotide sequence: TGTGCCAGCAACGGATTGGACAGCTACTACGAGCAGTACTTC. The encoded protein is CASNGLDSYYEQYF.